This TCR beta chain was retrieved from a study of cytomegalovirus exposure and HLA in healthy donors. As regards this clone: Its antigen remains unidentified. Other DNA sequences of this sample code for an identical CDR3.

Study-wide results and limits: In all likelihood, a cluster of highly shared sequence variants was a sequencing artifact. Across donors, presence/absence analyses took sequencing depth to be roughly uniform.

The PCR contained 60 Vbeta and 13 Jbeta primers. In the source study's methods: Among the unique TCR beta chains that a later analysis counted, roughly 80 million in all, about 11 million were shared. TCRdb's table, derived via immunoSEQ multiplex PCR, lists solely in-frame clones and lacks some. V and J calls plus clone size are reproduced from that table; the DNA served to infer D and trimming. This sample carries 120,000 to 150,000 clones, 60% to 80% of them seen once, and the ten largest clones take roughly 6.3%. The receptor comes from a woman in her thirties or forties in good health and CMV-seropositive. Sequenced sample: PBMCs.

The CDR3 here is CATSRDRVDEKLFF. The CDR3 coding sequence is TGTGCCACCAGCAGAGACAGGGTGGATGAAAAACTGTTTTTT. The chain carries TRBV15 and TRBJ1-4; maybe TRBD1 (5 bases). The germline gives CDR1 LNHNV, CDR2 YYDKDF (reference sequence). The CDR3 contains 14 residues. V dropped 0 bases and J dropped 6 bases, with 8 bases sitting between them.